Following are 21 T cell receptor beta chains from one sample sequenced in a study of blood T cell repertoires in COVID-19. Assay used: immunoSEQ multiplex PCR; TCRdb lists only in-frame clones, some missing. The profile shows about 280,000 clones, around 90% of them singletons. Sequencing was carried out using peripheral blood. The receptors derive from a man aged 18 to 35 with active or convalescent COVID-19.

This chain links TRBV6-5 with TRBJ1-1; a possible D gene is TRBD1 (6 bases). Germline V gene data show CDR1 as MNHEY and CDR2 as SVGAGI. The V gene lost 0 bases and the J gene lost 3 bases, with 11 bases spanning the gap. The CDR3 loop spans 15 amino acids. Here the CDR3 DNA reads TGTGCCAGCAGTTACTCGGCGGGGGCGGACACTGAAGCTTTCTTT. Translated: CASSYSAGADTEAFF.

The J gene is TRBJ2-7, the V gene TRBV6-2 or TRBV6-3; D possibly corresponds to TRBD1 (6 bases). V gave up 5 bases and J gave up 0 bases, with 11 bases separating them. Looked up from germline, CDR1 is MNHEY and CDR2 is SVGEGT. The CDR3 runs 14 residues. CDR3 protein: CASSRGGYSYEQYF. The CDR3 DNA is TGTGCCAGCAGTCGAGGGGGATACTCCTACGAGCAGTACTTC.

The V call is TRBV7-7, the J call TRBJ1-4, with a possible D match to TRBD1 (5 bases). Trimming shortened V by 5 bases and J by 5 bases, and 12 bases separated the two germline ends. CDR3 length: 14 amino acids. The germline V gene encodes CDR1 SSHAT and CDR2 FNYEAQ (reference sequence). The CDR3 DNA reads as TGTGCCAGCAGCCCGGGACTGAAGAATGAAAAACTGTTTTTT. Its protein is CASSPGLKNEKLFF.

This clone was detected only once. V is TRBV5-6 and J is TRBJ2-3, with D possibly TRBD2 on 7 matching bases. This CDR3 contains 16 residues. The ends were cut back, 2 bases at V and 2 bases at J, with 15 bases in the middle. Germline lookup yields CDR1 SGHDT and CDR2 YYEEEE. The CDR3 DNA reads TGTGCCAGCAGCTTTTTGTGGCGGGGGCCCACAGATACGCAGTATTTT. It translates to CASSFLWRGPTDTQYF.

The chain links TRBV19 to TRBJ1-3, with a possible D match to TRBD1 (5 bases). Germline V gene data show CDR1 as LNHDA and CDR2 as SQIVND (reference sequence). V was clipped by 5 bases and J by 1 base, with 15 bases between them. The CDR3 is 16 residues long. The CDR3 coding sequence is TGTGCCAGTAGTGACCCCCGGGGACTATCTGGAAACACCATATATTTT. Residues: CASSDPRGLSGNTIYF.

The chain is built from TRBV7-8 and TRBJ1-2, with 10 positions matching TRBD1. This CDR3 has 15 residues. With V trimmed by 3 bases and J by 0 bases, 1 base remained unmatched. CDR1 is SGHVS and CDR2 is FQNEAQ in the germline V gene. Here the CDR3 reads CASSLGQGTNYGYTF. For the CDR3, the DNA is TGTGCCAGCAGCTTGGGACAGGGGACTAACTATGGCTACACCTTC.

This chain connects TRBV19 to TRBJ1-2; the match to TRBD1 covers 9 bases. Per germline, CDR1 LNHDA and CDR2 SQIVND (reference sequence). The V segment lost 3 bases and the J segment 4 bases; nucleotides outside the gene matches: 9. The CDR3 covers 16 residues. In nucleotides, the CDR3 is TGTGCCAGTAGTATCGGACAGGGGCTTACCTTCTATGGCTACACCTTC. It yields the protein CASSIGQGLTFYGYTF.

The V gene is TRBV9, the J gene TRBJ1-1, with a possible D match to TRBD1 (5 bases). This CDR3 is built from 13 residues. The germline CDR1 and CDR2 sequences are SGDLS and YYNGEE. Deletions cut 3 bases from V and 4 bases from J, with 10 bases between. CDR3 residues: CASSAAGGTEAFF. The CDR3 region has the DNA TGTGCCAGCAGCGCTGCGGGGGGCACTGAAGCTTTCTTT.

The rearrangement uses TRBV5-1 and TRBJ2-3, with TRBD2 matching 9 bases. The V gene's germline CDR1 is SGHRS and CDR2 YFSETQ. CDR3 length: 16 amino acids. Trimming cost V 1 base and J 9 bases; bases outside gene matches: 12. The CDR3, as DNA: TGCGCCAGCAGCTTGAAGGACGCGGGGGGGCTTTACACGCAGTATTTT. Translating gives CASSLKDAGGLYTQYF.

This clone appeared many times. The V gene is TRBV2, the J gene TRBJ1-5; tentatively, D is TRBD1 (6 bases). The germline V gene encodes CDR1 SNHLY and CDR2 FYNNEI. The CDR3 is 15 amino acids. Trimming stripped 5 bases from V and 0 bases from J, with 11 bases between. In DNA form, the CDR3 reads TGTGCCAGCAGTCCAAGGGGGAATAGCAATCAGCCCCAGCATTTT. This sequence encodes CASSPRGNSNQPQHF.

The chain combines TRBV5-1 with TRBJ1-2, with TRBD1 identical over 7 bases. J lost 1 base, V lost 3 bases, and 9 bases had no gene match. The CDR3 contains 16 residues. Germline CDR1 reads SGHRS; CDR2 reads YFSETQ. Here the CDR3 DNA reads TGCGCCAGCAGCTCCACTGGGACAGTCAATAACTATGGCTACACCTTC. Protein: CASSSTGTVNNYGYTF. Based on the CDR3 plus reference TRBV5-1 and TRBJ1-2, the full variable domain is KAGVTQTPRYLIKTRGQQVTLSCSPISGHRSVSWYQQTPGQGLQFLFEYFSETQRNKGNFPGRFSGRQFSNSRSEMNVSTLELGDSALYLCASSSTGTVNNYGYTFGSGTRLTVV.

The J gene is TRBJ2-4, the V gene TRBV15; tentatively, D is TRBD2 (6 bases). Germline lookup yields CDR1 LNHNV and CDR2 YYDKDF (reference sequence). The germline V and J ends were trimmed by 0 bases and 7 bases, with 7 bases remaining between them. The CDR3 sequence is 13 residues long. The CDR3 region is CATSRDRGNIQYF. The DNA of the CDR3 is TGTGCCACCAGCAGAGATCGGGGGAACATTCAGTACTTC.

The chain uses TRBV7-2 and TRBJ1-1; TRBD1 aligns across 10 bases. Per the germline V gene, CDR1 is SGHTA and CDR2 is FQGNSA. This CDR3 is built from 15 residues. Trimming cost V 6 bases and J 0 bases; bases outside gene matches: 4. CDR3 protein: CASRRTGGLNTEAFF. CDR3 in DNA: TGTGCCAGCAGACGGACAGGGGGGTTGAACACTGAAGCTTTCTTT.

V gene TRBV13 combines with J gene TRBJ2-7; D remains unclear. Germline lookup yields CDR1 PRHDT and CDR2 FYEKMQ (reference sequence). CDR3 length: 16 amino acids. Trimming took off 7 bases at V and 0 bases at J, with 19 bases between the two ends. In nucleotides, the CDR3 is TGTGCCAGCAATCCCGCTCAAGGAGTAAGCTCCTACGAGCAGTACTTC. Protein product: CASNPAQGVSSYEQYF.

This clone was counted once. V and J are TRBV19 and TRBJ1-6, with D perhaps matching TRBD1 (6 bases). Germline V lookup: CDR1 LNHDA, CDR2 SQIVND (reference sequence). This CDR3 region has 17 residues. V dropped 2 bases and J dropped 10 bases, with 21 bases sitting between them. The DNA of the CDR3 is TGTGCCAGTAGTATACTCGGTCACAGCGACCAGGGGTCACCCCTCCACTTT. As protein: CASSILGHSDQGSPLHF.

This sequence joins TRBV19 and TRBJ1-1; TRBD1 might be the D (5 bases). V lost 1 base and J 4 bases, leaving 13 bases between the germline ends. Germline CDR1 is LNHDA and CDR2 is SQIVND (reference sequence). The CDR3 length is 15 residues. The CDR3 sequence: CASSIVGRQTTEAFF. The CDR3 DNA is TGTGCCAGTAGTATAGTAGGACGACAGACCACTGAAGCTTTCTTT.

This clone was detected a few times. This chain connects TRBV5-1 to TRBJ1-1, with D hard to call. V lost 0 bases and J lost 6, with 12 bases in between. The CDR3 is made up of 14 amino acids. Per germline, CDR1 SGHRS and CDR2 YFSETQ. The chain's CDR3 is CASSLEIPQSEAFF. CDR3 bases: TGCGCCAGCAGCTTGGAGATTCCTCAGTCTGAAGCTTTCTTT.

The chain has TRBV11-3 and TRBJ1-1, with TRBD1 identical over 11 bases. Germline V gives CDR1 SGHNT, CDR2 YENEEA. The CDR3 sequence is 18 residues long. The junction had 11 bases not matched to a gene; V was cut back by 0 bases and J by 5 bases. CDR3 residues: CASSLEDPDRGQLTEAFF. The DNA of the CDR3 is TGTGCCAGCAGCTTAGAAGACCCGGACAGGGGGCAGTTAACTGAAGCTTTCTTT.

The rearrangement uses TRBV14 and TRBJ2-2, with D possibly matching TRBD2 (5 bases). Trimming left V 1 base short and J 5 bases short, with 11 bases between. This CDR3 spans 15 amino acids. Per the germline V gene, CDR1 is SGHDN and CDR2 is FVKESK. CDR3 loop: CASSQGRRWTGELFF. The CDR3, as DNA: TGTGCCAGCAGCCAAGGGCGGAGGTGGACCGGGGAGCTGTTTTTT.

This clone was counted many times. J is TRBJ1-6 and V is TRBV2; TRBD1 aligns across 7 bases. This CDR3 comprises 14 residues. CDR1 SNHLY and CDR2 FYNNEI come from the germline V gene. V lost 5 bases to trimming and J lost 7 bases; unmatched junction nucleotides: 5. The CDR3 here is CASSLGQPNSPLHF. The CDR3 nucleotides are TGTGCCAGCAGTCTGGGACAGCCGAATTCACCCCTCCACTTT. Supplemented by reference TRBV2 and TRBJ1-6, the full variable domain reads EPEVTQTPSHQVTQMGQEVILRCVPISNHLYFYWYRQILGQKVEFLVSFYNNEISEKSEIFDDQFSVERPDGSNFTLKIRSTKLEDSAMYFCASSLGQPNSPLHFGNGTRLTVT.

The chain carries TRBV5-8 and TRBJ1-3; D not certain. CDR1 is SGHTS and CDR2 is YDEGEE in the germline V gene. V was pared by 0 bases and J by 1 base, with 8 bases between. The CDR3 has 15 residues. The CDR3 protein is CASSLEFLSGNTIYF. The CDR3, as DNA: TGTGCCAGCAGCTTGGAGTTTCTATCTGGAAACACCATATATTTT.